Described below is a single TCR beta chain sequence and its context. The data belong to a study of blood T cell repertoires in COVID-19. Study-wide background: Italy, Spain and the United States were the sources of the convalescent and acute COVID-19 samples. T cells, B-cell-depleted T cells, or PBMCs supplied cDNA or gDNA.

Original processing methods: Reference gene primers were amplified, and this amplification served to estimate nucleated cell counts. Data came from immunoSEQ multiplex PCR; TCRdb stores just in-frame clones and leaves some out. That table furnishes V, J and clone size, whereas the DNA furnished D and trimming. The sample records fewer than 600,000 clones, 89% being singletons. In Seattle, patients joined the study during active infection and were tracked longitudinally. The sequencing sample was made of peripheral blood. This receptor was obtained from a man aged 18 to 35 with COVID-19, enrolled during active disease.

CDR3 sequence (DNA): TGTGCCACCAGTGATACGGCAGATACGCAGTATTTT. Amino acid sequence: CATSDTADTQYF. The V and J genes are TRBV24-1 and TRBJ2-3; D gene unclear. In germline, CDR1 is KGHDR, CDR2 SFDVKD. The CDR3 has 12 amino acids. V was pared by 3 bases and J by 4 bases, with 4 bases between.